These T cell receptor beta chains were read from a single sample in a study of human T cells and chemical hapten exposure. TCRdb itself ran the RACE reads through MiXCR, one entry per CDR3 protein. This table holds approximately 80,000 distinct CDR3 sequences, about a tenth found once. The sequences come from whole blood, collected in connection with sensitization to the hapten diphenylcyclopropenone (DPC). The receptor source for this set is a woman between 50 and 59 years old with alopecia areata. Some clones in this sample may be carry-over from other donors' samples. Both conserved end residues are part of each CDR3. The order of the fields is clone size, V gene, J gene, D gene, CDR3 protein, CDR3 DNA. The D gene is left open where the match is weak. Only some rows state a clone size, as once, few, many or a class for expanded clones.

clone size: many
V gene: TRBV7-3
J gene: TRBJ1-1
D gene: NA
CDR3 protein: CASSPDADYTEAFF
CDR3 DNA: TGTGCCAGCAGCCCGGACGCGGATTACACTGAAGCTTTCTTT

clone size: many
V gene: TRBV2
J gene: TRBJ2-4
D gene: TRBD2
CDR3 protein: CASKSGRVAKNIQYF
CDR3 DNA: TGTGCCAGCAAAAGCGGGAGGGTAGCCAAAAACATTCAGTACTTC

clone size: NA
V gene: TRBV18
J gene: TRBJ2-5
D gene: NA
CDR3 protein: CASSPVLARETQYF
CDR3 DNA: TGTGCCAGCTCCCCAGTGCTGGCGCGGGAGACCCAGTACTTC

clone size: many
V gene: TRBV7-3
J gene: TRBJ2-5
D gene: TRBD1
CDR3 protein: CASSSQGEGTQYF
CDR3 DNA: TGTGCCAGCAGCTCCCAGGGGGAAGGGACCCAGTACTTC

clone size: many
V gene: TRBV11-2
J gene: TRBJ2-5
D gene: NA
CDR3 protein: CASRRPGRTQETQYF
CDR3 DNA: TGTGCCAGCAGACGTCCGGGACGCACCCAAGAGACCCAGTACTTC

clone size: many
V gene: TRBV18
J gene: TRBJ1-3
D gene: NA
CDR3 protein: CASSRDSGNTIYF
CDR3 DNA: TGTGCCAGCTCACGAGACTCTGGAAACACCATATATTTT

clone size: NA
V gene: TRBV2
J gene: TRBJ2-1
D gene: TRBD2
CDR3 protein: CASTGSGWDEQFF
CDR3 DNA: TGTGCCAGCACAGGTAGCGGGTGGGATGAGCAGTTCTTC

clone size: few
V gene: TRBV5-1
J gene: TRBJ2-7
D gene: NA
CDR3 protein: CASSLVLEPTYEQYF
CDR3 DNA: TGCGCCAGCAGCTTGGTATTAGAACCCACCTACGAGCAGTACTTC

clone size: NA
V gene: TRBV29-1
J gene: TRBJ2-2
D gene: TRBD2
CDR3 protein: CSVRQGGTGELFF
CDR3 DNA: TGCAGCGTTCGGCAGGGAGGGACCGGGGAGCTGTTTTTT

clone size: few
V gene: TRBV4-2
J gene: TRBJ2-6
D gene: NA
CDR3 protein: CASSPGGHSGANVLTF
CDR3 DNA: TGTGCCAGCAGCCCAGGGGGGCACTCTGGGGCCAACGTCCTGACTTTC

clone size: NA
V gene: TRBV29-1
J gene: TRBJ1-2
D gene: NA
CDR3 protein: CSVGAGSDYGYTF
CDR3 DNA: TGCAGCGTTGGGGCGGGATCGGACTATGGCTACACCTTC

clone size: few
V gene: TRBV28
J gene: TRBJ1-2
D gene: NA
CDR3 protein: CASSLVLSNYGYTF
CDR3 DNA: TGTGCCAGCAGTTTAGTTCTATCTAACTATGGCTACACCTTC

clone size: NA
V gene: TRBV20-1
J gene: TRBJ2-3
D gene: TRBD1
CDR3 protein: CSTILDRGFGTDTQYF
CDR3 DNA: TGCAGTACTATACTGGACAGGGGGTTTGGCACAGATACGCAGTATTTT

clone size: many
V gene: TRBV7-8
J gene: TRBJ1-3
D gene: TRBD1
CDR3 protein: CASSHGTASGNTIYF
CDR3 DNA: TGTGCCAGCAGTCATGGGACAGCCTCTGGAAACACCATATATTTT

clone size: NA
V gene: TRBV29-1
J gene: TRBJ1-1
D gene: NA
CDR3 protein: CSVDQGLNTEAFF
CDR3 DNA: TGCAGCGTTGATCAGGGTTTAAACACTGAAGCTTTCTTT

clone size: few
V gene: TRBV14
J gene: TRBJ1-6
D gene: NA
CDR3 protein: CASSQDSGFGNSPLHF
CDR3 DNA: TGTGCCAGCAGCCAAGATTCAGGGTTTGGGAATTCACCCCTCCACTTT

clone size: NA
V gene: TRBV29-1
J gene: TRBJ1-1
D gene: TRBD1
CDR3 protein: CSVWDRNTEAFF
CDR3 DNA: TGCAGCGTTTGGGACAGGAACACTGAAGCTTTCTTT

clone size: many
V gene: TRBV9
J gene: TRBJ2-7
D gene: NA
CDR3 protein: CASSFQTDSYEQYF
CDR3 DNA: TGTGCCAGCAGCTTCCAGACAGATTCCTACGAGCAGTACTTC

clone size: few
V gene: TRBV18
J gene: TRBJ2-1
D gene: TRBD2
CDR3 protein: CASSPSGSLNEQFF
CDR3 DNA: TGTGCCAGCTCACCTAGCGGGAGTTTGAATGAGCAGTTCTTC

clone size: NA
V gene: TRBV29-1
J gene: TRBJ2-7
D gene: TRBD1
CDR3 protein: CSVSGGYDEQYF
CDR3 DNA: TGCAGCGTTTCAGGGGGATACGACGAGCAGTACTTC

clone size: NA
V gene: TRBV7-3
J gene: TRBJ2-3
D gene: NA
CDR3 protein: CASSLYGGSTDTQYF
CDR3 DNA: TGTGCCAGCAGCTTATATGGCGGGAGCACAGATACGCAGTATTTT

clone size: many
V gene: TRBV29-1
J gene: TRBJ2-7
D gene: NA
CDR3 protein: CSVAGLPGSYEQYF
CDR3 DNA: TGCAGCGTCGCCGGACTTCCCGGCTCCTACGAGCAGTACTTC